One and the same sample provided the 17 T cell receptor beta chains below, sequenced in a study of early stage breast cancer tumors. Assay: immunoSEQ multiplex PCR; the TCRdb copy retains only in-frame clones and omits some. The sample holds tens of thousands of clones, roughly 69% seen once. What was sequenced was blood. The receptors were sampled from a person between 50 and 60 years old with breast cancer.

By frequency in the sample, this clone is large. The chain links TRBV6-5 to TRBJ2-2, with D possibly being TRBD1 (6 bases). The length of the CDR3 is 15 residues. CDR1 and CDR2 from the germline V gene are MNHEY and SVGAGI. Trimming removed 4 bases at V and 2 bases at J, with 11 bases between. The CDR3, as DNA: TGTGCCAGCAGTTTGCAGGGGATAAACACCGGGGAGCTGTTTTTT. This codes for CASSLQGINTGELFF.

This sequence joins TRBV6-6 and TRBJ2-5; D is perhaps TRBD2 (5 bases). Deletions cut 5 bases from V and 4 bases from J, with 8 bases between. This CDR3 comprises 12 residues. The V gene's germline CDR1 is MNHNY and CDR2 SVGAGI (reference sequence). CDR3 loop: CASSPTIETQYF. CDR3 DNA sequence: TGTGCCAGCAGTCCGACTATAGAGACCCAGTACTTC.

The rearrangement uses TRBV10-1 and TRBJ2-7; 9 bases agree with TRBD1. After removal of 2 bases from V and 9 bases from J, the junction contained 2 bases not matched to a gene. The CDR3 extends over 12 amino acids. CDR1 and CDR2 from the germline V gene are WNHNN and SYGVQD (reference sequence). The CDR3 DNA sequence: TGCGCCAGCAGTGAGCCGACAGGGGGGCAGTACTTC. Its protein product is CASSEPTGGQYF.

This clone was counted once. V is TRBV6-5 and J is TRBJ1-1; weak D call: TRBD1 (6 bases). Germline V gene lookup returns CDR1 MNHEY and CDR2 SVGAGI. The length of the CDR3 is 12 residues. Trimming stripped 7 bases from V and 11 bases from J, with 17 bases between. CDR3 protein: CASINQGLRAFF. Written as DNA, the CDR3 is TGTGCCAGCATTAATCAGGGGCTGAGGGCTTTCTTT.

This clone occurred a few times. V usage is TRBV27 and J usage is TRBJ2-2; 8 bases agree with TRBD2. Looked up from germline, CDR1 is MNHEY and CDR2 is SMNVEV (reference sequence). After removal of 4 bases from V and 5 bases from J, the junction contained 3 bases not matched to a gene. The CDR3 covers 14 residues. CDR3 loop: CASSSGGETGELFF. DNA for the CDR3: TGTGCCAGCAGTTCCGGGGGGGAAACCGGGGAGCTGTTTTTT.

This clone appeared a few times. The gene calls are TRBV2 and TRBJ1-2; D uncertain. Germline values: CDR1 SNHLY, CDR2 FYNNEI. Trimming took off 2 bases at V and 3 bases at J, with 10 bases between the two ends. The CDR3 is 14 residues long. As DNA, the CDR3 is TGTGCCAGCAGTGAATCGGCAGCGGACTATGGCTACACCTTC. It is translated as CASSESAADYGYTF.

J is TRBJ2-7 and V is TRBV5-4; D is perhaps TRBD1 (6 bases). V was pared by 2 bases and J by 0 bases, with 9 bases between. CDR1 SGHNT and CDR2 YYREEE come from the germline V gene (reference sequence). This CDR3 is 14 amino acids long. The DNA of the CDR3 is TGTGCCAGCAGCTTCGACAGGTTCTCCTACGAGCAGTACTTC. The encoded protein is CASSFDRFSYEQYF.

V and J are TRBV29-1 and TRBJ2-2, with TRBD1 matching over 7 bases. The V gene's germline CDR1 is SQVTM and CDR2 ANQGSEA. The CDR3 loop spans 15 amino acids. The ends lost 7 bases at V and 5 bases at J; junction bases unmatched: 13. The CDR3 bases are TGCAGCGCCAAGGGCGGCAGGGGGAATACCGGGGAGCTGTTTTTT. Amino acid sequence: CSAKGGRGNTGELFF.

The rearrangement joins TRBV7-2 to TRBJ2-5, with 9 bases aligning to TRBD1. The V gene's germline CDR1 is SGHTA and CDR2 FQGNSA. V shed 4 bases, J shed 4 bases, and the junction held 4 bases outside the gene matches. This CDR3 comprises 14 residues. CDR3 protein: CASSYDRGAETQYF. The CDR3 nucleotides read TGTGCCAGCAGCTACGACAGGGGGGCAGAGACCCAGTACTTC. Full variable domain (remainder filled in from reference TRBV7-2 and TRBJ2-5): GAGVSQSPSNKVTEKGKDVELRCDPISGHTALYWYRQSLGQGLEFLIYFQGNSAPDKSGLPSDRFSAERTGGSVSTLTIQRTQQEDSAVYLCASSYDRGAETQYFGPGTRLLVL.

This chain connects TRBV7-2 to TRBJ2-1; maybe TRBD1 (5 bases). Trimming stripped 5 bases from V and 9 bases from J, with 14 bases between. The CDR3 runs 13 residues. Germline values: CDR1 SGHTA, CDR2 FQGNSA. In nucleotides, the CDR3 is TGTGCCAGCAGCAGTCAAGGAAGGGGTGAGCAGTTCTTC. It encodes CASSSQGRGEQFF.

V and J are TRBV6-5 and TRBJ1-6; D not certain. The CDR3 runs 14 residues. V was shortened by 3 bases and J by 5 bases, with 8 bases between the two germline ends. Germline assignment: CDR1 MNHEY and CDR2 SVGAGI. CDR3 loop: CASSYNRDNSPLHF. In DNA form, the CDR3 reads TGTGCCAGCAGTTATAACAGAGATAATTCACCCCTCCACTTT.

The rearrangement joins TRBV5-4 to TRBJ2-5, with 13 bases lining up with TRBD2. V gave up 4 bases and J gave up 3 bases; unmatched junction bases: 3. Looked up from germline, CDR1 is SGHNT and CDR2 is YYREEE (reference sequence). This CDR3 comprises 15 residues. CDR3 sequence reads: CASSRTSGGKETQYF. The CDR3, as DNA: TGTGCCAGCAGCCGGACTAGCGGGGGCAAAGAGACCCAGTACTTC.

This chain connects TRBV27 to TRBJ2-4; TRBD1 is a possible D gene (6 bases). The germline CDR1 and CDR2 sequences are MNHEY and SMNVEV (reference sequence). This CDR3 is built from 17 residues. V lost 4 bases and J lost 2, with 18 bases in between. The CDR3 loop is CASSSRGSFLTKNIQYF. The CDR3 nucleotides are TGTGCCAGCAGTTCGAGGGGGAGTTTCCTAACCAAAAACATTCAGTACTTC.

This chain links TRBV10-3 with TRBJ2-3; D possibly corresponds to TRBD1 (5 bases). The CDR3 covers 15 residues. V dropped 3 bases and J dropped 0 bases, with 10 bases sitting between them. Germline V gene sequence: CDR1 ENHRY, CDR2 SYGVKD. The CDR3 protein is CAISEAQGSTDTQYF. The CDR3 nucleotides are TGTGCCATCAGTGAAGCCCAGGGAAGCACAGATACGCAGTATTTT.

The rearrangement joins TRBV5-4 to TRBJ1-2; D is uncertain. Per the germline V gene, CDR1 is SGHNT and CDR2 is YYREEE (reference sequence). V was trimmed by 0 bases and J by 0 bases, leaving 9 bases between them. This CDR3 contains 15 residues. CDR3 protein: CASSLVGRANYGYTF. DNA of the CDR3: TGTGCCAGCAGCTTGGTGGGCAGAGCTAACTATGGCTACACCTTC.

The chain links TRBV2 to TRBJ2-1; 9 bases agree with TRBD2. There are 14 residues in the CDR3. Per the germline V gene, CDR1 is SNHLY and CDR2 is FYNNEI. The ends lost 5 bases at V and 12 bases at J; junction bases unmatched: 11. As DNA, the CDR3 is TGTGCCAGCAGTAGTGGGGGACTAGCACCAGGGCAGTTCTTC. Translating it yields CASSSGGLAPGQFF.

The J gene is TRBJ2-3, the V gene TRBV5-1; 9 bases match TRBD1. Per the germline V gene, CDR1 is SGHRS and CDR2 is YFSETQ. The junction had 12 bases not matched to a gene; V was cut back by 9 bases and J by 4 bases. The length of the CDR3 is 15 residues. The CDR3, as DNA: TGCGCCACTGCGGAACAGGGGGCGCGGGCAGATACGCAGTATTTT. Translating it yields CATAEQGARADTQYF.